The 20 T cell receptor beta chains listed next were all sequenced from one sample in a study of blood T cell repertoires in COVID-19. Profiling relied on immunoSEQ multiplex PCR, and the TCRdb table lists in-frame clones only, not all of them. This sample has 300,000 to 450,000 clones; more than 80% occur once, and the top ten carry 3%. Sequenced material: peripheral blood. The receptors come from a woman aged 30 to 39 with COVID-19, enrolled during active disease.

This clone turned up a few times. The chain employs TRBV5-4 and TRBJ2-1, with 8 bases aligning to TRBD2. V trimming: 0 bases; J trimming: 4 bases; junction bases outside the gene matches: 6. The CDR3 is 16 amino acids. Germline V gene data show CDR1 as SGHNT and CDR2 as YYREEE (reference sequence). CDR3 sequence reads: CASSLAGRGAYNEQFF. For the CDR3, the DNA is TGTGCCAGCAGCTTGGCAGGGCGGGGGGCTTACAATGAGCAGTTCTTC. Supplemented by reference TRBV5-4 and TRBJ2-1, the full variable domain reads ETGVTQSPTHLIKTRGQQVTLRCSSQSGHNTVSWYQQALGQGPQFIFQYYREEENGRGNFPPRFSGLQFPNYSSELNVNALELDDSALYLCASSLAGRGAYNEQFFGPGTRLTVL.

The V gene is TRBV7-2, the J gene TRBJ2-3, with 9 nucleotides matching TRBD1. Germline loops: CDR1 SGHTA, CDR2 FQGNSA. The V and J ends lost 5 bases and 6 bases, in that order; junction bases with no gene match: 9. This CDR3 spans 15 amino acids. CDR3 residues: CASSLPDRGSDTQYF. The CDR3 DNA follows: TGTGCCAGCAGCCTACCGGACAGGGGATCGGATACGCAGTATTTT.

This sequence joins TRBV13 and TRBJ2-3; weak D call: TRBD1 (6 bases). Trimming stripped 6 bases from V and 2 bases from J, with 15 bases between. The CDR3 sequence is 15 residues long. Germline V gene data show CDR1 as PRHDT and CDR2 as FYEKMQ (reference sequence). CDR3 DNA sequence: TGTGCCAGCAGTCAGGGACACCTTTTCACAGATACGCAGTATTTT. Translation: CASSQGHLFTDTQYF.

In DNA, the CDR3 is TGTGCCAGCAGCGTGAGACAGGATAACACTGAAGCTTTCTTT. The encoded protein is CASSVRQDNTEAFF. The chain combines TRBV9 with TRBJ1-1, with D tentatively TRBD1 (6 bases). The germline V and J ends were trimmed by 2 bases and 2 bases, with 10 bases remaining between them. Germline assignment: CDR1 SGDLS and CDR2 YYNGEE. CDR3 length: 14 amino acids.

In this sample, this clone turned up once. The CDR3 coding sequence is TGCGCCAGCAGCCCTCTTGGGACTCCCACAGATACGCAGTATTTT. Translating gives CASSPLGTPTDTQYF. The rearrangement joins TRBV4-1 to TRBJ2-3; TRBD2 might be the D (6 bases). The germline V gene encodes CDR1 MGHRA and CDR2 YSYEKL. Deletions cut 4 bases from V and 2 bases from J, with 13 bases between. CDR3 length equals 15 residues.

This chain connects TRBV10-2 to TRBJ2-5; TRBD2 aligns across 13 bases. From germline, CDR1 is WSHSY and CDR2 SAAADI. The CDR3 consists of 14 residues. V lost 6 bases to trimming and J lost 3 bases; unmatched junction nucleotides: 1. In DNA form, the CDR3 reads TGCGCCAGCAGAACTAGCGGGGGGGAAGAGACCCAGTACTTC. It codes for CASRTSGGEETQYF.

The J gene is TRBJ1-1, the V gene TRBV10-2; D call uncertain. From germline, CDR1 is WSHSY and CDR2 SAAADI. Trimming pared 7 bases from V and 4 bases from J, leaving 13 bases between. There are 13 residues in the CDR3. CDR3 in amino acids: CASKVGSSTEAFF. CDR3 DNA sequence: TGCGCCAGCAAGGTCGGGTCGAGCACTGAAGCTTTCTTT.

The rearrangement joins TRBV4-1 to TRBJ1-1; D is ambiguous. V was pared by 2 bases and J by 1 base, with 8 bases between. The V gene's germline CDR1 is MGHRA and CDR2 YSYEKL. The CDR3 sequence is 14 residues long. The CDR3 reads CASSQKTANTEAFF. CDR3 sequence (DNA): TGCGCCAGCAGCCAAAAGACTGCGAACACTGAAGCTTTCTTT.

V usage is TRBV4-1 and J usage is TRBJ2-7, with TRBD2 as a possible D gene (6 bases). The CDR3 runs to 15 residues. Trimming removed 0 bases from V and 3 bases from J, with 12 bases in between. In germline, CDR1 is MGHRA, CDR2 YSYEKL. The CDR3 DNA reads as TGCGCCAGCAGCCAAGATCCTTCGGGGGTCTACGAGCAGTACGTC. Translated: CASSQDPSGVYEQYV.

The rearrangement links TRBV10-3 to TRBJ2-5; TRBD2 might be the D (5 bases). The V gene's germline CDR1 is ENHRY and CDR2 SYGVKD. The CDR3 spans 18 residues. Trimming left V 3 bases short and J 4 bases short, with 24 bases between. The CDR3, as DNA: TGTGCCATCAGTGAACCCTTAAATCCGGGAATCCGGCGAGAGACCCAGTACTTC. This codes for CAISEPLNPGIRRETQYF.

This clone occurred once. This sequence joins TRBV29-1 and TRBJ1-2; no definite D call. Trimming shortened V by 5 bases and J by 0 bases, and 13 bases separated the two germline ends. Germline V gene sequence: CDR1 SQVTM, CDR2 ANQGSEA. The CDR3 length is 14 residues. The CDR3 bases are TGCAGCGTTCCCCCAGACACGTCTAACTATGGCTACACCTTC. This translates into CSVPPDTSNYGYTF.

The rearrangement uses TRBV7-8 and TRBJ2-7; weak D call: TRBD2 (7 bases). Trimming took off 5 bases at V and 5 bases at J, with 22 bases between the two ends. The V gene's germline CDR1 is SGHVS and CDR2 FQNEAQ. CDR3 size: 16 residues. CDR3 DNA sequence: TGTGCCAGCAGCCCCTCCCGGGGAGGGGGGCGGAACGAGCAGTACTTC. Encoded protein: CASSPSRGGGRNEQYF.

The chain is built from TRBV5-5 and TRBJ2-3; 7 bases agree with TRBD1. In germline, CDR1 is SGHKS, CDR2 YYEKEE (reference sequence). Unmatched junction bases numbered 4, after V lost 0 bases and J lost 6 bases. The CDR3 length is 14 residues. CDR3 sequence (DNA): TGTGCCAGCAGCTTGGAGGGGGCTGCGGATACGCAGTATTTT. This codes for CASSLEGAADTQYF.

V is TRBV2 and J is TRBJ2-1; 9 bases line up with TRBD2. CDR1 and CDR2 from the germline V gene are SNHLY and FYNNEI. The J segment lost 7 bases and the V segment lost 3 bases, leaving 13 bases of the junction unmatched. This CDR3 contains 17 residues. DNA for the CDR3: TGTGCCAGCAGTGACTCTATGACTAGCGGCTTGGGGAATGAGCAGTTCTTC. Its translation: CASSDSMTSGLGNEQFF.

The chain carries TRBV9 and TRBJ2-5; D uncertain. The CDR3 sequence is 13 residues long. V lost 4 bases, J lost 5 bases, and 12 bases lay in between. Germline CDR1 and CDR2: SGDLS and YYNGEE. CDR3 coding DNA: TGTGCCAGCAGCCCTCCAGGCAGGGAGACCCAGTACTTC. Protein product: CASSPPGRETQYF.

This clone was recorded once. This rearrangement joins TRBV5-4 to TRBJ1-2, with D tentatively TRBD1 (6 bases). Trimming cost V 3 bases and J 8 bases, with 20 bases left between them. The CDR3 totals 15 residues. Germline assignment: CDR1 SGHNT and CDR2 YYREEE (reference sequence). CDR3 nucleotides: TGTGCCAGCAGCTGGAATTACAGGGTTGAGGGGGGCTACACCTTC. Protein: CASSWNYRVEGGYTF.

The chain combines TRBV21-1 with TRBJ2-3; no check of the table's D call, TRBD1, against the DNA was made. TRBV21-1 is shown as a pseudogene. This CDR3 is 16 amino acids long. CDR3 sequence reads: CASSKEFQGLTDTQYF. The DNA of the CDR3 is TGTGCCAGCAGCAAAGAGTTCCAGGGTCTGACAGATACGCAGTATTTT.

The CDR3, as DNA: TGTGCCAGCAGCCCTAGAGGAGGGGGCGGGTTCTTGAGACACAATGAGCAGTTCTTC. The encoded protein is CASSPRGGGGFLRHNEQFF. The chain has TRBV9 and TRBJ2-1, with D perhaps matching TRBD1 (7 bases). This CDR3 comprises 19 residues. The germline gives CDR1 SGDLS, CDR2 YYNGEE. The V end was cut by 4 bases, the J end by 5 bases, with 28 bases between.

V is TRBV9 and J is TRBJ2-5, with a weak D call TRBD1 (6 bases). Germline V gene sequence: CDR1 SGDLS, CDR2 YYNGEE. V was trimmed by 1 base and J by 12 bases, leaving 13 bases between them. This CDR3 is 12 amino acids long. The CDR3 loop is CASSVPRTDKYF. CDR3 bases: TGTGCCAGCAGCGTACCGAGGACAGACAAGTACTTC.

The chain has TRBV28 and TRBJ2-5; perhaps TRBD1 as D (5 bases). CDR1 is MDHEN and CDR2 is SYDVKM in the germline V gene. The V gene lost 6 bases and the J gene lost 3 bases, with 29 bases spanning the gap. The CDR3 runs to 19 residues. For the CDR3, the DNA is TGTGCCAGCAGGAGGTCTTACAGGCGGACGGGTGTCGGTAAAGAGACCCAGTACTTC. Translated: CASRRSYRRTGVGKETQYF.